This TCR beta chain emerged from a study of blood T cell repertoires in COVID-19. Study information: Specimens from acute and convalescent COVID-19 originated in the United States, Italy and Spain.

Sequencing was performed with immunoSEQ multiplex PCR; in TCRdb, only in-frame clones are kept and a portion is missing. The sample shows under 300,000 clones, about 81% of them seen only once. A note on this clone: Different DNA sequences within this sample yield the same CDR3.

The ends lost 6 bases at V and 5 bases at J; junction bases unmatched: 3. This CDR3 comprises 13 residues. The sequencing sample was made of peripheral blood. V and J are TRBV12-3 or TRBV12-4 and TRBJ1-5; TRBD1 agrees at 8 bases. This sequence was found in a human donor with COVID-19, enrolled during active disease. The donor label of this sample is uncertain. The chain's CDR3 is CASSLQGDQPQHF. CDR3 bases: TGTGCCAGCAGCTTACAGGGGGATCAGCCCCAGCATTTT.